This T cell receptor beta chain was identified in a study of T cell responses to AZD1222 COVID-19 vaccine (dated by TCRdb to 2020 to 2022). Background on the whole study: AZD1222 recipients whose second dose came at about 4 weeks and those whose second dose came at about 12 weeks were combined into one group, since spike-specific TCR depth and breadth did not differ between the two schedules. TCR sequencing covered roughly 230 trial participants: 200 to 220 given two doses of AZD1222 and about 26 given two doses of MenACWY control vaccine. Trial participants were enrolled by age into 18-55, 56-69 and 70-plus year subgroups, with around 150, 28 and 57 TCR-sequenced participants respectively. Paper-wide results and their limitations: Most participants were white British and females outnumbered males, and the authors suggested that clonal diversity may have been underestimated. In the small 56-69-year group, the increase in depth fell short of significance, most likely because of low power. Because no day 14 peak-response samples were available, the repertoires could be characterized only after the peak T cell response. A significant rise in spike-specific TCR breadth and depth was observed after two AZD1222 doses relative to day 0 and relative to MenACWY recipients. Conclusions about previously exposed vaccinees are limited because only six or seven AZD1222 recipients were SARS-CoV-2 seropositive at baseline. Reportedly, almost half of the unique spike-specific TCRs recognized epitopes lying outside the regions that are mutated in the B.1.351 and B.1.1.7 variants. The whole spike protein was spanned by vaccine-associated CD4 TCRs, and dominant responses were seen in regions 160-218 and 743-854.

From the cysteine up to the phenylalanine, the CDR3 has a length of 14 residues. Solely the CDR3 DNA is kept, with 42 bases framed from the first base. The CDR1 and CDR2 encoded by the germline V gene are SGHDN and FVKESK. V is pared back by 0 bases and J by 2 bases, with 6 bases lying between the germline termini. Comments on this clone: What antigen it recognizes has not been identified. The record has no base qualities; no much larger clone is one base away.

This specimen's time point label, per the study, means: baseline before first vaccination. The vaccinee samples were drawn from two UK trials, COV001 and COV002, one of which was a single-blind randomized controlled phase 2/3 trial testing AZD1222 (ChAdOx1 nCoV-19) in healthy adults. For TCRbeta chain sequencing, PBMC samples were collected from trial participants at day 0 and at day 28 after the second dose. The CDR3 regions of human TCRbeta chains were analyzed by immunosequencing. In the source study's methods: TCRs in the repertoires were matched against a reference library of SARS-CoV-2-specific TCRs that had been generated with the MIRA antigen-specificity platform. Breadth was defined as the fraction of unique TCRs that were SARS-CoV-2-associated, and depth was defined as the fraction of total T cells that were SARS-CoV-2-associated. Using the MIRA data, every spike-specific TCR was mapped to the spike region that the TCR reacted to and assigned to either a CD4 or a CD8 class. Log10-transformed breadth and depth values were compared by one-way ANOVA with Sidak's multiple comparisons tests. This immuneACCESS table, as held by TCRdb, lists in-frame sequences with V and J called but not all clones. Of the missing ones, under half trace to an unresolved V gene in checked studies; the others have no known cause. For V, J and clone size, that table is used; D and trimming come from the DNA. This sample comprises some 40,000 clones, roughly 80% of them detected only once. Of the sample, about 3.9% is held by the ten largest clones.

Here the chain combines TRBV14 and TRBJ2-3, with the D gene not confidently named. The specimen comprised peripheral blood, sampled on day 0 of AZD1222 vaccination. The sequence was obtained from an adult in good health. The DNA sequence follows: TGTGCCAGCAGCCAAGATTACCCCACAGATACGCAGTATTTT. Its amino acids are CASSQDYPTDTQYF. With all but the CDR3 taken from the reference TRBV14 and TRBJ2-3 genes, the full variable domain is: EAGVTQFPSHSVIEKGQTVTLRCDPISGHDNLYWYRRVMGKEIKFLLHFVKESKQDESGMPNNRFLAERTGGTYSTLKVQPAELEDSGVYFCASSQDYPTDTQYFGPGTRLTVL.